The clone carrying this T cell receptor beta chain was observed a handful of times. What it recognizes is unknown. The CDR3 is 15 amino acids. Trimming stripped 1 base from V and 0 bases from J, with 7 bases between. Germline V gene lookup returns CDR1 MNHEY and CDR2 SMNVEV (reference sequence). This record belongs to a study of T cells in lung cancer brain metastases. Points from the study as a whole: Fragmented FFPE DNA may have left the infiltrating repertoire incompletely captured. Brain metastasis T cell infiltration was not adjusted for preoperative corticosteroid effects. Paired lesions shared few clones; most were lesion-specific (mean Morisita about 0.25). Brain metastases had fewer unique productive clones than primaries (median 1540 versus 4551).

TCRdb's copy holds only in-frame clones and misses some; the assay was immunoSEQ multiplex PCR. The sample lists roughly 4,500 clones; 70% to 90% were seen once. V and J are TRBV27 and TRBJ1-5; no reliable D call. The sample was tumor tissue from the primary lung tumor. This clonotype originated in a man aged 60-69 years with non-small cell lung cancer. CDR3 region: CASSLLGNSNQPQHF. The CDR3 DNA sequence: TGTGCCAGCAGTTTATTGGGGAATAGCAATCAGCCCCAGCATTTT.